This T cell receptor (beta chain) was profiled in a study of beta chain features in type 1 diabetes. The CDR3 spans 15 residues. Every isolated RNA sample was fully reverse transcribed, so sequencing captured expressed TCRB transcripts. Profiling relied on immunoSEQ multiplex PCR, and the TCRdb table lists in-frame clones only, not all of them. Seen here are 150,000 or so clones, roughly 9% observed once, and the top ten hold approximately 2.3%. The specimen sequenced was central memory CD4+ T cells from blood. The V gene is TRBV21-1, the J gene TRBJ2-4; the D call of TRBD1 is as the table states it, not checked on the DNA. TRBV21-1 is a listed pseudogene. The sequence was collected from a woman under 30 in good health. CDR3 residues: CASSIHQGHKNIQYF. In DNA form, the CDR3 reads TGTGCCAGCAGCATCCACCAGGGGCACAAAAACATTCAGTACTTC.